This TCR beta chain was recorded in a study of blood T cells in healthy people across ages. With respect to this clonotype: Its antigen is not known.

Study-level findings and limits: Naive and antigen-experienced cells could not be conclusively compared, given unsorted PBMCs. Naive T cell percentage showed a strong correlation with the diversity of TCR beta.

Around 9 milliliters of peripheral blood were drawn from each donor into EDTA-treated tubes. CDR3 length: 13 amino acids. CDR1 DFQATT and CDR2 SNEGSKA come from the germline V gene (reference sequence). The use of a sample-barcoded 5' primer and a J-beta primer mix characterized a second PCR of roughly 6 to 11 cycles. TCRdb re-derived calls from the 5' RACE reads in MiXCR, one entry per CDR3 protein. The sample records about 1,600,000 distinct CDR3 sequences, 42% being singletons. The sequenced sample consisted of blood. The chain has TRBV20-1 and TRBJ2-1, with 11 bases lining up with TRBD1. This TCR derives from a woman aged 18-29 years in good health. CDR3 bases: TGCAGCCCGGGACAGGGGGTCGGCAATGAGCAGTTCTTC. Protein sequence: CSPGQGVGNEQFF.